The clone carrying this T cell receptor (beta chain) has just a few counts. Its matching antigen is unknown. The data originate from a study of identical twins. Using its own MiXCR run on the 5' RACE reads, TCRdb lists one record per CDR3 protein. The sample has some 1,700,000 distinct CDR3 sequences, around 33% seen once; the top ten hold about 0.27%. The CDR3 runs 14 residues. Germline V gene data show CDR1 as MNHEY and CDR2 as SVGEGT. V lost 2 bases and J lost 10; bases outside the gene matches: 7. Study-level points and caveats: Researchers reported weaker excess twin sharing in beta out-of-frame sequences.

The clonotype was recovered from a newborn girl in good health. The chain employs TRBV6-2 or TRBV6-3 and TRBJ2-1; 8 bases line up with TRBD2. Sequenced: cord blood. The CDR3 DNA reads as TGTGCCAGCAGTTACACGCGAGCGGGGGCCGAGCAGTTCTTC. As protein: CASSYTRAGAEQFF.